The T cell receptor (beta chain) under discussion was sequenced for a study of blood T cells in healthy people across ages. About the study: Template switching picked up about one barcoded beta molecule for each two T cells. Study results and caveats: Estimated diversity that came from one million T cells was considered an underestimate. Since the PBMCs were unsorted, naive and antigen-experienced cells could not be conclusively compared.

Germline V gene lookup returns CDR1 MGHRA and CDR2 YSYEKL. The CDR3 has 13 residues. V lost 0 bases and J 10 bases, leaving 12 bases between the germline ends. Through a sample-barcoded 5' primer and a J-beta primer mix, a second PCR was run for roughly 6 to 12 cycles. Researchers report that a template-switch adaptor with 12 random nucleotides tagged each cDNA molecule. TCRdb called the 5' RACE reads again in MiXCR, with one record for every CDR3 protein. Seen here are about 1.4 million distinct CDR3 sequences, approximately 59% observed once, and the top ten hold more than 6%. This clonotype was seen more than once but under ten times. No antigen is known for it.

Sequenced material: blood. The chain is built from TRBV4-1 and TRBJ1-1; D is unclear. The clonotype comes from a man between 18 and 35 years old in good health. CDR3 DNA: TGCGCCAGCAGCCAAGAGAATTTGGGCGGAGCTTTCTTT. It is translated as CASSQENLGGAFF.